The clone carrying this TCR beta chain was seen repeatedly, ten times or more. Germline values: CDR1 MGHRA, CDR2 YSYEKL. Trimming stripped 3 bases from V and 5 bases from J, with 22 bases between. The CDR3 runs to 18 residues. The sample comes from a study of early T cells in non-severe SARS-CoV-2 infection. MiXCR, applied by TCRdb to the 5' RACE reads, yields one record per CDR3 protein. This sample yields about 27,000 distinct CDR3 sequences, of which 2.5% to 3.5% are seen a single time; 0.72% belongs to the top ten. The rearrangement uses TRBV4-1 and TRBJ1-4, with D unclear. Input material: whole blood. This receptor was obtained from an adult who was a healthcare worker with PCR-confirmed SARS-CoV-2 infection or an uninfected control (not recorded which). The CDR3 DNA follows: TGCGCCAGCAGCCACAGCCCCTCGAAATCCCTGGGAAATGAAAAACTGTTTTTT. This translates into CASSHSPSKSLGNEKLFF.